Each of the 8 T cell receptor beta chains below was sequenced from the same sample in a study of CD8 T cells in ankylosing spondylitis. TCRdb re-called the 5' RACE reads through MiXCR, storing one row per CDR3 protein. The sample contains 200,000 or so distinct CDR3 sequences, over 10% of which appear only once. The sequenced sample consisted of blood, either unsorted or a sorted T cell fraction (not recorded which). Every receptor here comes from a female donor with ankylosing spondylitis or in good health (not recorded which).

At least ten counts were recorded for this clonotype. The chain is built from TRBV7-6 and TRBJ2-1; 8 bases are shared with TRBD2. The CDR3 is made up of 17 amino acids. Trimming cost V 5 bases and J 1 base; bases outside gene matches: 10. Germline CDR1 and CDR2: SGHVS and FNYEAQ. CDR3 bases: TGTGCCAGCAGCCTAGAGCCCAGCGGGAGTTCCTACAATGAGCAGTTCTTC. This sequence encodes CASSLEPSGSSYNEQFF. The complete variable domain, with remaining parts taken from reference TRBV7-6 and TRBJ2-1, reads GAGVSQSPRYKVTKRGQDVALRCDPISGHVSLYWYRQALGQGPEFLTYFNYEAQQDKSGLPNDRFSAERPEGSISTLTIQRTEQRDSAMYRCASSLEPSGSSYNEQFFGPGTRLTVL.

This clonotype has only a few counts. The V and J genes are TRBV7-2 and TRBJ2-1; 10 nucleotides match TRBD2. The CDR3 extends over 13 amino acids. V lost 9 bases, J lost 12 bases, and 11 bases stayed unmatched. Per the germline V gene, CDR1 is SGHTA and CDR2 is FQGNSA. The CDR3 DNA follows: TGTGCCAGTCGAAGTAGCGGGGGGATCGGGCAGTTCTTC. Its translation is CASRSSGGIGQFF.

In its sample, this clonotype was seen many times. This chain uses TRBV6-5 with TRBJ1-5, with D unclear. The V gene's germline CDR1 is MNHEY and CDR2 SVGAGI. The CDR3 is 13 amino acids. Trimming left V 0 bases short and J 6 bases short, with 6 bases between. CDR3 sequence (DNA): TGTGCCAGCAGTTACTCGAAGGGTCAGCCCCAGCATTTT. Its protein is CASSYSKGQPQHF.

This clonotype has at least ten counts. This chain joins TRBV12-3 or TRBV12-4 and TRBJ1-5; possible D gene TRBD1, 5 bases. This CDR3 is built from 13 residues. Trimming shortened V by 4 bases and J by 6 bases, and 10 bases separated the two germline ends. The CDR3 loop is CASSSLGGQPQHF. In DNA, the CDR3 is TGTGCCAGCAGTTCCCTGGGGGGTCAGCCCCAGCATTTT.

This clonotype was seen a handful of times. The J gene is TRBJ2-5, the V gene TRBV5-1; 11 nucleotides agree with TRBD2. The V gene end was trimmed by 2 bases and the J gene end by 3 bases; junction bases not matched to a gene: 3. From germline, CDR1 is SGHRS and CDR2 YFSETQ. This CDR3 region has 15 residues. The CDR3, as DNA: TGCGCCAGCAGCTTCGGGACTAGCGGAGAAGAGACCCAGTACTTC. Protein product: CASSFGTSGEETQYF.

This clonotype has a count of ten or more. For the CDR3, the DNA is TGTGCCAGCACCCTATCAGGGGCCCATGAGCAGTTCTTC. It is translated as CASTLSGAHEQFF. This chain links TRBV6-2 or TRBV6-3 with TRBJ2-1; D is perhaps TRBD1 (6 bases). The CDR3 extends over 13 amino acids. V was clipped by 7 bases and J by 8 bases, with 15 bases between them. CDR1 MNHEY and CDR2 SVGEGT come from the germline V gene.

The CDR3 bases are TGTGCCAGCAGCGCCGCCGGGGAGAACACTGAAGCTTTCTTT. Its protein product is CASSAAGENTEAFF. This chain connects TRBV5-4 to TRBJ1-1; no reliable D call. Germline CDR1 is SGHNT and CDR2 is YYREEE (reference sequence). The CDR3 consists of 14 residues. The V and J ends lost 4 bases and 1 base respectively, with 11 bases between them.

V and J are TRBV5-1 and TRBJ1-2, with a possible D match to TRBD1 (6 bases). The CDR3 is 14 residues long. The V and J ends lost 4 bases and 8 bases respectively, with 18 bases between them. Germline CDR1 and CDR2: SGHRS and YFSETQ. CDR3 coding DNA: TGCGCCAGCAGCGAGGACCCCTCCGGGGGCGGCTACACCTTC. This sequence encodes CASSEDPSGGGYTF.